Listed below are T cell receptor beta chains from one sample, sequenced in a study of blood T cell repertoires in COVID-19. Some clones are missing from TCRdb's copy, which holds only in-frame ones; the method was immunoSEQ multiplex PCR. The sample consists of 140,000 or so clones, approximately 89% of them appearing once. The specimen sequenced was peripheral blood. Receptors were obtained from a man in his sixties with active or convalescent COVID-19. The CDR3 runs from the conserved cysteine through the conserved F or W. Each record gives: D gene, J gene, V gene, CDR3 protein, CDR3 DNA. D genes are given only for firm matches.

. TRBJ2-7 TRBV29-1 CSVGPGTYEQYF TGCAGCGTTGGTCCGGGGACCTACGAGCAGTACTTC
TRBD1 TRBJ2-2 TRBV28 CASRVLGQGRGGELFF TGTGCCAGCAGAGTCCTTGGACAGGGCAGAGGCGGGGAGCTGTTTTTT
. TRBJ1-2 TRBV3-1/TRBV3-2 CASSQLQYYGYTF TGTGCCAGCAGCCAACTACAGTACTATGGCTACACCTTC
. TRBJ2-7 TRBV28 CASSPGKTGREQYF TGTGCCAGCAGTCCAGGGAAAACGGGTAGGGAGCAGTACTTC
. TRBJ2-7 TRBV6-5 CASTRDSQSSYEQYF TGTGCCAGCACTAGAGACAGTCAGAGCTCCTACGAGCAGTACTTC
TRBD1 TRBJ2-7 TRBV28 CASSSPPSRGPNYEQYF TGTGCCAGCAGTTCCCCCCCATCCAGGGGGCCAAACTACGAGCAGTACTTC
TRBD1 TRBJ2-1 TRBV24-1 CASRGQGQGEQFF TGTGCCTCTCGGGGACAGGGGCAGGGTGAGCAGTTCTTC
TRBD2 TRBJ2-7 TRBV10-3 CAISESTSGSYEQYF TGTGCCATCAGTGAGTCTACTAGCGGGAGCTACGAGCAGTACTTC
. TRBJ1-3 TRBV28 CASSSTGTGEGTIYF TGTGCCAGCAGTTCTACCGGGACTGGGGAGGGCACCATATATTTT
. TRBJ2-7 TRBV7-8 CASSLVPADSSYEQYF TGTGCCAGCAGCCTAGTGCCAGCGGACAGCTCCTACGAGCAGTACTTC
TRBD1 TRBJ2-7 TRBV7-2 CASSLIQGAAYF TGTGCCAGCAGCTTGATTCAGGGGGCGGCGTACTTC
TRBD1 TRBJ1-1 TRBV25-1 CASRETGINTEAFF TGTGCCAGCAGGGAGACAGGGATAAACACTGAAGCTTTCTTT
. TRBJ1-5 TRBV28 CASSLAGRGVGSNQPQHF TGTGCCAGCAGTTTAGCAGGGCGCGGGGTGGGAAGCAATCAGCCCCAGCATTTT